The 6 T cell receptor beta chains below were found in one sample sequenced in a study of shared T cell receptors in the human thymus. Measured with immunoSEQ multiplex PCR; TCRdb has only the in-frame clones, and not every one. Counted here are under 450,000 clones, approximately 95% occurring once; the ten biggest clones make up roughly 0.02%. What was sequenced was thymocytes. Every receptor here comes from a human donor.

The V and J genes are TRBV19 and TRBJ2-2; TRBD1 agrees at 8 bases. The CDR3 is 15 amino acids. Trimming at V came to 1 base and at J to 6 bases, leaving 4 bases not matched to a gene. The germline V gene encodes CDR1 LNHDA and CDR2 SQIVND (reference sequence). The CDR3 here is CASSIGRTGSGELFF. CDR3 sequence (DNA): TGTGCCAGTAGTATAGGCCGGACAGGGTCCGGGGAGCTGTTTTTT. Looking up the rest from reference TRBV19 and TRBJ2-2 gives the full variable domain: DGGITQSPKYLFRKEGQNVTLSCEQNLNHDAMYWYRQDPGQGLRLIYYSQIVNDFQKGDIAEGYSVSREKKESFPLTVTSAQKNPTAFYLCASSIGRTGSGELFFGEGSRLTVL.

The rearrangement uses TRBV30 and TRBJ2-1; D may be TRBD1 (5 bases). The CDR3 runs 15 residues. Germline CDR1 and CDR2: GTSNPN and SVGIG (reference sequence). V was shortened by 1 base and J by 2 bases, with 12 bases between the two germline ends. The CDR3 loop reads CAWSGGRPTYNEQFF. CDR3 nucleotides: TGTGCCTGGAGTGGGGGCAGGCCCACCTACAATGAGCAGTTCTTC.

This chain joins TRBV15 and TRBJ2-7; D may correspond to TRBD1 or TRBD2 (6 bases each). V was clipped by 0 bases and J by 2 bases, with 17 bases between them. Germline CDR1 is LNHNV and CDR2 is YYDKDF (reference sequence). This CDR3 has 17 amino acids. The CDR3 is CATSRDRGTKDPYEQYF. The CDR3, as DNA: TGTGCCACCAGCAGAGATCGGGGGACAAAGGATCCCTACGAGCAGTACTTC. Looking up the rest from reference TRBV15 and TRBJ2-7 gives the full variable domain: DAMVIQNPRYQVTQFGKPVTLSCSQTLNHNVMYWYQQKSSQAPKLLFHYYDKDFNNEADTPDNFQSRRPNTSFCFLDIRSPGLGDTAMYLCATSRDRGTKDPYEQYFGPGTRLTVT.

The chain uses TRBV10-1 and TRBJ2-7, with TRBD2 matching 11 bases. The CDR3 is 16 residues long. The V and J ends lost 2 bases and 3 bases, in that order; junction bases with no gene match: 6. Germline V gives CDR1 WNHNN, CDR2 SYGVQD (reference sequence). The CDR3 sequence: CASSEHRLAGGYEQYF. The CDR3 DNA reads TGCGCCAGCAGTGAGCATCGGCTAGCGGGAGGCTACGAGCAGTACTTC.

This clone is a singleton in its sample. The chain carries TRBV7-4 and TRBJ2-5; 7 positions match TRBD2. The CDR3 has 13 amino acids. The germline V gene encodes CDR1 SGHVT and CDR2 SQSDAQ. J gave up 5 bases and V 5 bases, and 5 bases lay outside the gene matches. The CDR3, as DNA: TGTGCCAGCAGCCCGCGGGAGCGGGAGACCCAGTACTTC. It specifies CASSPRERETQYF. Using reference TRBV7-4 and TRBJ2-5 for the parts outside the CDR3, the full variable domain is GAGVSQSPRYKVAKRGRDVALRCDSISGHVTLYWYRQTLGQGSEVLTYSQSDAQRDKSGRPSGRFSAERPERSVSTLKIQRTEQGDSAVYLCASSPRERETQYFGPGTRLLVL.

The CDR3 is CASRLGLRGTEAFF. The CDR3 nucleotides read TGTGCCAGCAGACTCGGGCTCCGGGGGACTGAAGCTTTCTTT. The chain recombines TRBV14 with TRBJ1-1; a possible D gene is TRBD1 (5 bases). The CDR3 is 14 residues long. The germline gives CDR1 SGHDN, CDR2 FVKESK. V dropped 6 bases and J dropped 5 bases, with 16 bases sitting between them.